This T cell receptor (beta chain) was sequenced for a study of T cells in Graves' hyperthyroidism and ophthalmopathy. What was amplified from RNA transcripts were TCR beta CDR3 regions. In the first-round RT-PCR of the TCR CDR3, the HTBI primer set was used. Using its own MiXCR run on the multiplex PCR reads, TCRdb lists one record per CDR3 protein. Of about 210,000 distinct CDR3 sequences in the sample, about a sixth were seen once. The junction had 5 bases not matched to a gene; V was cut back by 5 bases and J by 7 bases. This CDR3 is 14 amino acids long. Germline values: CDR1 SGHRS, CDR2 YFSETQ. The TCR was taken from a man aged 45 to 65 with Graves' hyperthyroidism. The chain links TRBV5-1 to TRBJ1-6; 8 bases map to TRBD1. Sequenced material: blood. The CDR3 DNA reads TGCGCCAGCAGAAGGACAGGGTCAAATTCACCCCTCCACTTT. Residues: CASRRTGSNSPLHF.